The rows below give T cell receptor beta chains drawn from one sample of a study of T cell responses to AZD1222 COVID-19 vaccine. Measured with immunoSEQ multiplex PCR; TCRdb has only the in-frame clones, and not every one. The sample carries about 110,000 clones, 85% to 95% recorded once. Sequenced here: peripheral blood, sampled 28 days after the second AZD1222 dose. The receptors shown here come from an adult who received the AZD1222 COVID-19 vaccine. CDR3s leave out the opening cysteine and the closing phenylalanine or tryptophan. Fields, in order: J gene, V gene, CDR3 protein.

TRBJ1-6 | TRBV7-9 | ASSSRWADESPLH
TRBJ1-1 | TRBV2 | ASTFRLPPTEAF
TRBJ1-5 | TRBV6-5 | ASSSGLTSNQPQH
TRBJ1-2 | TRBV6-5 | ASSAEGYGYT
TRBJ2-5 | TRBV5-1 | ASSLGAGGDSQETQY
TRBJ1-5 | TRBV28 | ASSLPTLRVGGPQH
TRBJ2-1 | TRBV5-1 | ASSLGASSYNEQF
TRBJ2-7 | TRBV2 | ASSVQDEQY
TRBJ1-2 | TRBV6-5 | ASSYSRTGDFYGYT
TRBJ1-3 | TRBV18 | ASSSRQGRDTIY
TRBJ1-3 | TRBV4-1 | ASSHRGSSGNTIY
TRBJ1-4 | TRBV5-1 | ASSLGLGAGNNEKLF
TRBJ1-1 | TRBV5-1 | ASLPRGGDRTEAF
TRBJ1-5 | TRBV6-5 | ASSTGGGQPQH
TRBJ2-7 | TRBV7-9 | ASSLSGPGGEY
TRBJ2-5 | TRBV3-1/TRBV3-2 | ASSRDRGETQY
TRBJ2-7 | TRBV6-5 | ASSYSSGVLGEQY
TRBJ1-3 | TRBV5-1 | ASRTGTASGNTIY
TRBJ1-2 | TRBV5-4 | ASSLGVPRGYGYT
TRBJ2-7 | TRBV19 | ASSIDPGRHEQY
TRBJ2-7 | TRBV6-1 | ASSDAREQY
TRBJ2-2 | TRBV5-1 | ASSVGWNTGELF
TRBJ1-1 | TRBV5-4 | ASEQEPYTEAF
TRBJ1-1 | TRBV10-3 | AISDPMVGDTEAF
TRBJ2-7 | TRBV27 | ASSLTTAKRDRYEQY
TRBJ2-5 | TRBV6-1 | ASSEGVARTETQY
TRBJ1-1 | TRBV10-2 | ASGGTTEAF
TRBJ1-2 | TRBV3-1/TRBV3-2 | ASSRGQGYGYT
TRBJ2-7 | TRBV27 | ASSFADGSYEQY
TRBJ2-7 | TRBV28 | ASNNPGTTPTSPA
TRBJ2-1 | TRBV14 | ASSRKNHRVNEQF
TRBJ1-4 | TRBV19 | ASSYGTEKLF
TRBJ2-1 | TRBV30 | AWQLGYRGGDEQF
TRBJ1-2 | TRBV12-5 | ASGLVGGGYHGYT
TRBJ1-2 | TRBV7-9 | ASSLEDRWYYGYT
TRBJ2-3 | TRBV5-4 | ASSSFSASRDTQY
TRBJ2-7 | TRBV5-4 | ASSSRQGKAKYEQY
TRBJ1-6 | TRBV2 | ASKRGKGSPLH
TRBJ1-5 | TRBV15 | ATSRDRTANQPQH
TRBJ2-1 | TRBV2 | ASSRDYNNEQF
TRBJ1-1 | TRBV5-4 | ASSLGPRTGGTAEAF
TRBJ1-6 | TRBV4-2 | ASSQASGGTVASPLH
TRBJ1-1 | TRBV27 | ASSLLQTGRIMNTEAF
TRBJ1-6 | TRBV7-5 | VRSFWTDCNSPLH
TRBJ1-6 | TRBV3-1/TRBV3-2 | ASSQGLVTPLH
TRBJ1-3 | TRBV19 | ASSIGTSGNTIY
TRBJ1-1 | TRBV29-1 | SVVAVMGTEAF
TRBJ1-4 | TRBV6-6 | ASRQRTNEKLF